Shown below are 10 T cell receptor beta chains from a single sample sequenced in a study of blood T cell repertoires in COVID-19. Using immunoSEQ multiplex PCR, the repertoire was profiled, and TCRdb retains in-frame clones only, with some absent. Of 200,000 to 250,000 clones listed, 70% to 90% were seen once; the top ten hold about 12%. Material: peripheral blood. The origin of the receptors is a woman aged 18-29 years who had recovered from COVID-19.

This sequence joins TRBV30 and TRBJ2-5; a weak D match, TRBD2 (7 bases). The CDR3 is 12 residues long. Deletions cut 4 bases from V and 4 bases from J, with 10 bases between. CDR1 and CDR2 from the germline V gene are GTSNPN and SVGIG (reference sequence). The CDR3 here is CAWKGGGETQYF. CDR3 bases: TGTGCCTGGAAAGGGGGGGGAGAGACCCAGTACTTC.

CDR3 protein: CASSLPRGSPAGESLNEQFF. In DNA, the CDR3 is TGTGCCAGCAGCTTACCCCGGGGGTCGCCTGCGGGAGAATCCCTCAATGAGCAGTTCTTC. This sequence joins TRBV7-8 and TRBJ2-1, with 7 bases fitting TRBD2. CDR1 SGHVS and CDR2 FQNEAQ come from the germline V gene. The V gene end was trimmed by 2 bases and the J gene end by 6 bases; junction bases not matched to a gene: 22. The CDR3 has 20 amino acids.

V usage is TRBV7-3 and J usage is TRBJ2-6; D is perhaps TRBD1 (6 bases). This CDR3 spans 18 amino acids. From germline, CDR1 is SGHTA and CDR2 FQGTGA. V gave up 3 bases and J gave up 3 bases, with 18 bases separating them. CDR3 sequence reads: CASSFLGGSGRGANVLTF. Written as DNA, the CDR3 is TGTGCCAGCAGCTTTCTAGGGGGTTCGGGGCGTGGGGCCAACGTCCTGACTTTC.

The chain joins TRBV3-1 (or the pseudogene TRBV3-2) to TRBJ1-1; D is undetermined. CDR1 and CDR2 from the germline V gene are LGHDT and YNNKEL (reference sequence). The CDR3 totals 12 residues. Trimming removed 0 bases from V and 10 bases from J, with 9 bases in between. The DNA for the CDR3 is TGTGCCAGCAGCCAAGATTCCTTGAGAGCTTTCTTT. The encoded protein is CASSQDSLRAFF.

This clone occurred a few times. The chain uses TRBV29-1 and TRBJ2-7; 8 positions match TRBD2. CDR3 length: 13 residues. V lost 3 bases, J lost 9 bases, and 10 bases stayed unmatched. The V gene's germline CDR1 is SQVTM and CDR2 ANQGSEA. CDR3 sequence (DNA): TGCAGCGTTGAGGCGACTAGCGCTGGGGGGCAGTACTTC. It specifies CSVEATSAGGQYF.

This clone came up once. This CDR3 is CASSTWETEAFF. Here the CDR3 DNA reads TGTGCCAGCAGTACCTGGGAGACTGAAGCTTTCTTT. V is TRBV25-1 and J is TRBJ1-1, with D unclear. Trimming took 5 bases from V and 5 from J, leaving 9 bases between them. Germline V gives CDR1 MGHDK, CDR2 SYGVNS. CDR3 length equals 12 residues. Complete variable domain (other parts from reference TRBV25-1 and TRBJ1-1): EADIYQTPRYLVIGTGKKITLECSQTMGHDKMYWYQQDPGMELHLIHYSYGVNSTEKGDLSSESTVSRIRTEHFPLTLESARPSHTSQYLCASSTWETEAFFGQGTRLTVV.

CDR3 amino acids: CASSPETGGTGANVLTF. The DNA for the CDR3 is TGTGCCAGCAGCCCGGAGACAGGGGGTACTGGGGCCAACGTCCTGACTTTC. The chain joins TRBV4-2 to TRBJ2-6; the match to TRBD1 covers 9 bases. Germline V gene sequence: CDR1 LGHNA, CDR2 YNFKEQ. The CDR3 is 17 residues long. V was clipped by 4 bases and J by 2 bases; unmatched bases: 6.

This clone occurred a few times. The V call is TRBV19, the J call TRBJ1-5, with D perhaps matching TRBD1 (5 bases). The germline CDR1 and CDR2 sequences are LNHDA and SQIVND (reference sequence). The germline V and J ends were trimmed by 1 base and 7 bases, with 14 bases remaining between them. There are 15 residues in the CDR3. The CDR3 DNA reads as TGTGCCAGTAGTATAGCCTTGGACAAGGTCCAGCCCCAGCATTTT. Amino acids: CASSIALDKVQPQHF.

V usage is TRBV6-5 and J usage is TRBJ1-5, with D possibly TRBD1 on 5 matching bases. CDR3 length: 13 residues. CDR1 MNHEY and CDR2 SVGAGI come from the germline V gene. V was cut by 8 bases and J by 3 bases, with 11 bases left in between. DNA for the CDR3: TGTGCCAGCCTCAGGGATTCCAATCAGCCCCAGCATTTT. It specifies CASLRDSNQPQHF.

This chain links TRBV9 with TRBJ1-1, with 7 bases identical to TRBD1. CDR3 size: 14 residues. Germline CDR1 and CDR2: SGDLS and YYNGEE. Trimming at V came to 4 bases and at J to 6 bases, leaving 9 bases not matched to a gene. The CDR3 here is CASSPWGQGAEAFF. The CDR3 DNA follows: TGTGCCAGCAGCCCGTGGGGGCAGGGGGCTGAAGCTTTCTTT.